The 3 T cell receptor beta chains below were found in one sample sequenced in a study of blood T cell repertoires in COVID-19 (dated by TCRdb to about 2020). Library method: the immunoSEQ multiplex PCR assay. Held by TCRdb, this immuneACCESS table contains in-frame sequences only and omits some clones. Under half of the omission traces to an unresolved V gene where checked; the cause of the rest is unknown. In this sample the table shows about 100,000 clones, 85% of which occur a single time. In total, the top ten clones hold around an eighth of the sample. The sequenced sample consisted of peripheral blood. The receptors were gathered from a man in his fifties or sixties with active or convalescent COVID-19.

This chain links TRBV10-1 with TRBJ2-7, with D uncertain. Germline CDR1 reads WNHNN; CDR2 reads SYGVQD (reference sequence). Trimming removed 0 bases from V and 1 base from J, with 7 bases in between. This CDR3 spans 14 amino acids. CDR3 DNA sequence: TGCGCCAGCAGTGAGTCGGGCAATTCCTACGAGCAGTACTTC. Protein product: CASSESGNSYEQYF.

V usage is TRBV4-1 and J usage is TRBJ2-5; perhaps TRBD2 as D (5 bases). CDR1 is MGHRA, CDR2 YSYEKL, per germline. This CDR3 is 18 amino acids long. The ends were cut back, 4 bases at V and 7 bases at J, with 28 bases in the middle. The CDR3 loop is CASSLSSWASREGGTQYF. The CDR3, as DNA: TGCGCCAGCAGCCTATCTAGCTGGGCTAGCCGCGAAGGAGGGACCCAGTACTTC.

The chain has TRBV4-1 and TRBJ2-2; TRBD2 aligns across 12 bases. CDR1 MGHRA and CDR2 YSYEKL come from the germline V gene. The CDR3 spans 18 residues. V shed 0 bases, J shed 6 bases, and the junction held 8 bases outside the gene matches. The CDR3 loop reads CASSQDPMTSGSPGELFF. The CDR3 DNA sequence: TGCGCCAGCAGCCAAGACCCCATGACTAGCGGGAGCCCCGGGGAGCTGTTTTTT.